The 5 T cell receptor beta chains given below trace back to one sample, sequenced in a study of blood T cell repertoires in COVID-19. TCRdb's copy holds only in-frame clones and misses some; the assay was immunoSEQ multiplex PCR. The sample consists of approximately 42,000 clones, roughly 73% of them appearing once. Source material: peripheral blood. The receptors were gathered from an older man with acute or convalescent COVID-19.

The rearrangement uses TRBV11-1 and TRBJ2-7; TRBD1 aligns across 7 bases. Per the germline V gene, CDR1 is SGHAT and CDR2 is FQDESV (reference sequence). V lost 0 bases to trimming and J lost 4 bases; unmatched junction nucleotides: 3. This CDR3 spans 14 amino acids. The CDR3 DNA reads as TGTGCCAGCAGCTTAGCGACAGGGACGTACGAGCAGTACTTC. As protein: CASSLATGTYEQYF.

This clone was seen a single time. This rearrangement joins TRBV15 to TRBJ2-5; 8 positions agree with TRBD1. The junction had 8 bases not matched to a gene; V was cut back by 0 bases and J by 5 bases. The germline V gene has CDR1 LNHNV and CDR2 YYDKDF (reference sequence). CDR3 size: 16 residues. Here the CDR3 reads CATSRDRTGNGETQYF. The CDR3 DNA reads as TGTGCCACCAGCAGAGATCGGACAGGGAATGGGGAGACCCAGTACTTC.

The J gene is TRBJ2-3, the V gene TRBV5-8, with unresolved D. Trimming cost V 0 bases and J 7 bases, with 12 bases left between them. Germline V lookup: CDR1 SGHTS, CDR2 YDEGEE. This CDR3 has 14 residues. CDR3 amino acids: CASSLEVAANTQYF. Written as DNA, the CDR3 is TGTGCCAGCAGCTTGGAAGTAGCCGCAAATACGCAGTATTTT.

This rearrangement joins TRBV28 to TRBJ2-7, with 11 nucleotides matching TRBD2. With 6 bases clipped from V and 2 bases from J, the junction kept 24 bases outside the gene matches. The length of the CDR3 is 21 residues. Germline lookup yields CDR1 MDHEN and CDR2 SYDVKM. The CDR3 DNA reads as TGTGCCAGCAGGCCGACAGGGGTGCGTCCTAGCGGGAGGCCGCTCCCCTACGAGCAGTACTTC. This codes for CASRPTGVRPSGRPLPYEQYF.

This CDR3 is CASSLGGRYQETQYF. The CDR3, as DNA: TGTGCCAGCAGCTTGGGCGGGAGGTATCAAGAGACCCAGTACTTC. This chain connects TRBV5-4 to TRBJ2-5, with 8 bases identical to TRBD2. Germline CDR1 reads SGHNT; CDR2 reads YYREEE (reference sequence). This CDR3 comprises 15 residues. Trimming took 0 bases from V and 2 from J; bases not matched to a gene: 3.